This note documents a single T cell receptor (beta chain) sequence. CDR1 MNHEY and CDR2 SVGAGI come from the germline V gene. Unmatched junction bases numbered 2, after V lost 6 bases and J lost 0 bases. The CDR3 sequence is 15 residues long. The data originate from a study of blood T cell repertoires in COVID-19. Study background: In each case, the material was cDNA or gDNA derived from T cells, B-cell-depleted T cells, or PBMCs.

Method: immunoSEQ multiplex PCR; TCRdb's copy keeps in-frame clones and lacks some. Found here are around 160,000 clones, 70% to 90% of them singletons; the top ten hold about an eighth. V gene TRBV6-5 combines with J gene TRBJ2-4, with TRBD1 identical over 10 bases. What was sequenced was peripheral blood. This clonotype originated in a man between 60 and 75 years old with active or convalescent COVID-19. The CDR3 loop reads CASRRQGAAKNIQYF. The CDR3 DNA reads as TGTGCCAGCAGACGACAGGGGGCAGCCAAAAACATTCAGTACTTC.